This TCR beta chain stems from a study of OX40 agonist ivuxolimab in advanced cancers. This clone is termed medium-sized (0.01 to 0.1%). Assay: immunoSEQ multiplex PCR; the TCRdb copy retains only in-frame clones and omits some. This table has some 25,000 clones, just over 85% appearing once. Trimming shortened V by 8 bases and J by 4 bases, and 9 bases separated the two germline ends. There are 11 residues in the CDR3. Germline V gene data show CDR1 as SGHVS and CDR2 as FNYEAQ. The starting material was CD4+ or CD8+ T cells sorted from blood, obtained in a trial of the OX40 agonist ivuxolimab. V and J are TRBV7-6 and TRBJ2-7, with D tentatively TRBD1 or TRBD2 (6 bases each). The sequence was obtained from an adult with an advanced solid tumor such as melanoma, head and neck, liver or kidney cancer. The DNA for the CDR3 is TGTGCCAGCCTAGGGGGGTACGAGCAGTACTTC. Its translation is CASLGGYEQYF.